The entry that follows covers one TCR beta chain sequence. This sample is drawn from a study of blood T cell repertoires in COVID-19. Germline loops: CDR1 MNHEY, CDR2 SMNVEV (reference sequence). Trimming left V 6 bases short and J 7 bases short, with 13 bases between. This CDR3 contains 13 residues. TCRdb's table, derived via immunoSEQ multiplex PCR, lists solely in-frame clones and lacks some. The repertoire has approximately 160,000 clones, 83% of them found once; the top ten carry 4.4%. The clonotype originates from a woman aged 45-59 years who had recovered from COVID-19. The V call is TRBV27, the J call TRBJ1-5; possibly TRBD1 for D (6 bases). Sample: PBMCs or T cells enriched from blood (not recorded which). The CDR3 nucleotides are TGTGCCAGCAGCCTAACAGGGTCCCAGCCCCAGCATTTT. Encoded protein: CASSLTGSQPQHF.